The source of this T cell receptor (beta chain) is a study of blood T cell repertoires in COVID-19. Trimming cost V 4 bases and J 6 bases; bases outside gene matches: 3. The CDR3 sequence is 14 residues long. The germline V gene encodes CDR1 SNHLY and CDR2 FYNNEI. The table came from immunoSEQ multiplex PCR; TCRdb's copy has only in-frame clones and leaves some out. The table has around 500,000 clones, roughly 90% seen once. Ages ranged from about 18 to 100 years, with residence in about two dozen US areas. Participants reported their clinical history, and cohort assignment relied on those reports. Recovery among Cohort 3 donors was established by two negative PCRs, clearance, or symptom resolution.

The chain carries TRBV2 and TRBJ2-2, with 9 bases that match TRBD1. The sample was PBMCs or T cells enriched from blood (not recorded which). The sequence came from a middle-aged woman who had recovered from COVID-19. The CDR3 nucleotides read TGTGCCAGCAGTGCCCGGACAGGGGCCGGGGAGCTGTTTTTT. It translates to CASSARTGAGELFF. The complete variable domain, with remaining parts taken from reference TRBV2 and TRBJ2-2, reads EPEVTQTPSHQVTQMGQEVILRCVPISNHLYFYWYRQILGQKVEFLVSFYNNEISEKSEIFDDQFSVERPDGSNFTLKIRSTKLEDSAMYFCASSARTGAGELFFGEGSRLTVL.